Each of the 3 T cell receptor beta chains below was sequenced from the same sample in a study of regulatory T cells in long-lasting Graves disease (dated by TCRdb to the early 2020s). The library relied on multiplex PCR. This sample was sequenced with an Illumina HiSeq 4000. To build TCR beta libraries, CDR3 regions were amplified by Arm-PCR using iRepertoire HTBI primers. TCRdb cleaned the public reads at Q25 with fastp, built clones with MiXCR and kept in-frame beta chains. Every entry covers one CDR3 protein and lists the most common genes and DNA from its rows. Counted in this sample were 400,000 to 500,000 distinct CDR3 sequences; approximately 22% of them appeared once. The ten biggest clones cover around 14% of the sample. In light of the paper, this sample's time point label describes: persistent/refractory GD, antithyroid drugs over 5 years with positive TRAb. RNA was extracted from PBMCs in TRIzol for both TCR sequencing and RNA sequencing.

The sequences come from peripheral blood mononuclear cells (PBMCs), collected when the disease was refractory, from a patient treated with antithyroid drugs. The receptors originated from a female donor with Graves disease.

The CDR3 bases are TGTGCCAGCAGCAAAGACAGATATGGCTACACCTTC. Its protein product is CASSKDRYGYTF. The chain uses TRBV7-8 and TRBJ1-2; tentative D call: TRBD1 (5 bases). Trimming left V 5 bases short and J 5 bases short, with 9 bases between. CDR3 length: 12 residues. The germline V gene has CDR1 SGHVS and CDR2 FQNEAQ.

In its sample, this clonotype was seen many times. This chain links TRBV7-3 with TRBJ1-2, with D possibly being TRBD1 (6 bases). The germline V gene has CDR1 SGHTA and CDR2 FQGTGA. V was clipped by 5 bases and J by 8 bases, with 18 bases between them. The CDR3 covers 14 residues. The CDR3 nucleotides are TGTGCCAGCAGCCCCCCGGGGGCCTCCGGGGGCTACACCTTC. Its protein product is CASSPPGASGGYTF.

Turning to this clonotype: Just one base apart from a much larger clone, this may be a read error. The rearrangement links TRBV28 to TRBJ1-4; D unclear. This CDR3 has 12 amino acids. Germline V lookup: CDR1 MDHEN, CDR2 SYDVKM. CDR3 residues: CASSLFNEELFF. The CDR3 DNA sequence: TGTGCCAGCAGTTTATTTAATGAAGAACTGTTTTTT.